Here is one T cell receptor (beta chain) with its context. Its antigen is not known. This sample stems from a study of beta chain features in type 1 diabetes. Findings of the study overall: Researchers report that Type 1 diabetes patients had moderately but significantly shorter TCRB CDR3s across all four CD4+ subsets. More deletions and fewer insertions at VDJ junctions were seen in type 1 diabetes patients.

The authors reverse transcribed all of the isolated RNA, so sequencing captured expressed TCRB transcripts. Profiled with immunoSEQ multiplex PCR; TCRdb holds only in-frame clones, not every one. The repertoire includes roughly 160,000 clones, around 8.4% of them detected once, and approximately 0.54% sits in the top ten. The CDR3 sequence is 11 residues long. Germline-derived CDR1 and CDR2 are SGHDT and YYEEEE. Between the trimmed V and J ends, which lost 3 bases and 8 bases, there was a span of 8 bases. There was one heparinised blood draw per donor, averaging about 116 mL. Via CD45RO/CCR7/CD25/CD127/CD95/CD27, cells of the CD4+ naive, central memory, regulatory and stem cell-like memory subsets were sorted. All of the sorted populations showed purity greater than 95%.

The sample consisted of central memory CD4+ T cells from blood. The TCR was taken from a woman between 18 and 30 years old with type 1 diabetes. The rearrangement joins TRBV5-6 to TRBJ1-2; TRBD1 is a possible D gene (5 bases). CDR3 protein: CASSSGVGYTF. The CDR3 coding sequence is TGTGCCAGCAGCTCGGGGGTAGGCTACACCTTC. Filled out from reference TRBV5-6 and TRBJ1-2, the complete variable domain reads DAGVTQSPTHLIKTRGQQVTLRCSPKSGHDTVSWYQQALGQGPQFIFQYYEEEERQRGNFPDRFSGHQFPNYSSELNVNALLLGDSALYLCASSSGVGYTFGSGTRLTVV.